These 24 T cell receptor beta chains originate from one sample sequenced in a study of CD8 T cells in Susac syndrome. RNA, at about 0.45 to 1 ug, was reverse transcribed with random hexamers. One entry per CDR3 protein, called by TCRdb with MiXCR from the immunoSEQ multiplex PCR reads. The sample comprises about 300,000 distinct CDR3 sequences, almost 85% of which are singletons, and roughly 0.22% rests with the top ten. Sequencing used CD8+ T cells from PBMCs. The receptors originated from a human donor with multiple sclerosis.

The chain recombines TRBV9 with TRBJ2-1; D gene ambiguous. Germline V CDR1 and CDR2: SGDLS, YYNGEE. Between the trimmed V and J ends, which lost 0 bases and 4 bases, there was a span of 11 bases. This CDR3 is built from 15 residues. The CDR3 sequence is CASSVEGSEYNEQFF. The DNA for the CDR3 is TGTGCCAGCAGCGTAGAGGGTTCGGAGTACAATGAGCAGTTCTTC.

The chain combines TRBV6-1 with TRBJ2-1; D possibly corresponds to TRBD1 (6 bases). Trimming stripped 8 bases from V and 5 bases from J, with 10 bases between. This CDR3 spans 12 amino acids. Germline CDR1 MNHNS, CDR2 SASEGT. The CDR3 region has the DNA TGTGCCAGCGGACCAGGGGACAATGAGCAGTTCTTC. It specifies CASGPGDNEQFF.

The V call is TRBV4-3, the J call TRBJ1-2; D is undetermined. Germline V lookup: CDR1 LGHNA, CDR2 YSLEER. V shed 0 bases and J shed 2 bases, with 13 bases lying between them. The CDR3 spans 16 residues. CDR3 region: CASSQERSGINYGYTF. The DNA for the CDR3 is TGCGCCAGCAGCCAAGAACGGTCGGGGATCAACTATGGCTACACCTTC.

The rearrangement uses TRBV4-3 and TRBJ1-4; D ambiguous. The CDR3 totals 19 residues. Germline CDR1 and CDR2: LGHNA and YSLEER. V lost 0 bases and J lost 8, with 25 bases in between. CDR3 in amino acids: CASSQDLWKLGRVREKLFF. The CDR3 region has the DNA TGCGCCAGCAGCCAAGATCTCTGGAAACTTGGGAGAGTGAGGGAAAAACTGTTTTTT.

The CDR3 loop reads CASSLRLAALYEQYF. The CDR3 nucleotides are TGTGCCAGCAGCTTACGCCTAGCGGCCCTGTACGAGCAGTACTTC. This chain links TRBV7-2 with TRBJ2-7; 7 bases align to TRBD2. CDR1 and CDR2 from the germline V gene are SGHTA and FQGNSA. With 2 bases clipped from V and 4 bases from J, the junction kept 8 bases outside the gene matches. The CDR3 contains 15 residues.

This rearrangement joins TRBV9 to TRBJ1-1, with a possible D match to TRBD1 (6 bases). The CDR3 extends over 17 amino acids. Germline CDR1 reads SGDLS; CDR2 reads YYNGEE. The V end lost 2 bases, the J end lost 6 bases, and 23 bases lay between the germline ends. The CDR3: CASSVEGGATGLPEAFF. DNA for the CDR3: TGTGCCAGCAGCGTCGAAGGGGGAGCGACCGGCCTTCCTGAAGCTTTCTTT.

The rearrangement joins TRBV7-9 to TRBJ1-3; TRBD1 is a possible D gene (5 bases). Trimming left V 5 bases short and J 3 bases short, with 14 bases between. The CDR3 loop spans 15 amino acids. In germline, CDR1 is SEHNR, CDR2 FQNEAQ (reference sequence). The DNA for the CDR3 is TGTGCCAGCAGCGAAGGCGGGGGTTATGGAAACACCATATATTTT. Its protein product is CASSEGGGYGNTIYF.

This clonotype was detected once. The gene calls are TRBV4-3 and TRBJ2-2, with unresolved D. Trimming removed 1 base from V and 10 bases from J, with 16 bases in between. Germline assignment: CDR1 LGHNA and CDR2 YSLEER. The length of the CDR3 is 15 residues. CDR3 sequence: CASSQGAPLPEELFF. The CDR3 DNA reads as TGCGCCAGCAGCCAAGGGGCCCCACTCCCCGAGGAGCTGTTTTTT.

As DNA, the CDR3 is TGTGCCAGTAGTATAGACCCCAGGGAATCGGAGACCCAGTACTTC. Translating gives CASSIDPRESETQYF. This sequence joins TRBV19 and TRBJ2-5; D is perhaps TRBD1 (5 bases). V gave up 0 bases and J gave up 5 bases, with 13 bases separating them. Germline-derived CDR1 and CDR2 are LNHDA and SQIVND (reference sequence). The CDR3 runs 15 residues.

The chain employs TRBV6-2 or TRBV6-3 and TRBJ2-7; 12 bases line up with TRBD2. Germline CDR1 is MNHEY and CDR2 is SVGEGT. CDR3 size: 17 residues. The J segment lost 3 bases and the V segment lost 5 bases, leaving 11 bases of the junction unmatched. The CDR3 region has the DNA TGTGCCAGCAGTCACGGAGCCCTAGCGGGAGGGAACTACGAGCAGTACTTC. The encoded protein is CASSHGALAGGNYEQYF.

This chain joins TRBV7-7 and TRBJ2-1; TRBD1 agrees at 7 bases. From germline, CDR1 is SSHAT and CDR2 FNYEAQ (reference sequence). CDR3 size: 15 residues. Trimming took 3 bases from V and 10 from J; bases not matched to a gene: 12. The CDR3 DNA reads TGTGCCAGCAGCTTCCAGGGGGTAGACGGCCCAGAGCAGTTCTTC. It is translated as CASSFQGVDGPEQFF.

The CDR3 nucleotides are TGTGCCAGCAGGGCGAATGGGGGTGAGCAGTTCTTC. It translates to CASRANGGEQFF. V gene TRBV6-2 or TRBV6-3 combines with J gene TRBJ2-1; D tentatively reads TRBD1 or TRBD2 (5 bases each). The CDR3 sequence is 12 residues long. Germline V CDR1 and CDR2: MNHEY, SVGEGT. V lost 6 bases, J lost 9 bases, and 12 bases lay in between.

This chain joins TRBV27 and TRBJ2-2; D is unresolved. Germline values: CDR1 MNHEY, CDR2 SMNVEV (reference sequence). This CDR3 is 16 amino acids long. Trimming shortened V by 5 bases and J by 0 bases, and 13 bases separated the two germline ends. The CDR3 bases are TGTGCCAGCAGTCCAATCTTGTTCGCGAACACCGGGGAGCTGTTTTTT. The encoded protein is CASSPILFANTGELFF.

V gene TRBV4-3 combines with J gene TRBJ2-3; D remains ambiguous. The CDR3 has 14 amino acids. Deletions cut 1 base from V and 2 bases from J, with 7 bases between. Germline V gives CDR1 LGHNA, CDR2 YSLEER. CDR3 bases: TGCGCCAGCAGCCAAGTGTCGGTCACAGATACGCAGTATTTT. This translates into CASSQVSVTDTQYF.

This clonotype was observed a few times. The chain has TRBV28 and TRBJ2-7; 10 bases are shared with TRBD2. Germline assignment: CDR1 MDHEN and CDR2 SYDVKM. V dropped 5 bases and J dropped 7; count of bases not matched to a gene: 20. The CDR3 has 18 amino acids. The CDR3 is CASSPGPEREGPGYEQYF. In DNA form, the CDR3 reads TGTGCCAGCAGTCCCGGCCCGGAGCGGGAGGGCCCTGGATATGAGCAGTACTTC.

The rearrangement joins TRBV9 to TRBJ2-3; D perhaps matches TRBD2 (6 bases). CDR1 is SGDLS and CDR2 is YYNGEE in the germline V gene. CDR3 length equals 15 residues. V lost 4 bases and J 2 bases, leaving 14 bases between the germline ends. CDR3 nucleotide sequence: TGTGCCAGCAGCCCCCTAGCGCTGACCACAGATACGCAGTATTTT. This sequence encodes CASSPLALTTDTQYF.

This clonotype occurred a few times. The chain is built from TRBV7-9 and TRBJ1-5; D gene ambiguous. Germline loops: CDR1 SEHNR, CDR2 FQNEAQ (reference sequence). The CDR3 runs 12 residues. V lost 5 bases and J 4 bases, leaving 6 bases between the germline ends. The CDR3, as DNA: TGTGCCAGCAGCCTAGAGAATCAGCCCCAGCATTTT. This encodes CASSLENQPQHF.

This rearrangement joins TRBV6-2 or TRBV6-3 to TRBJ1-1; no reliable D call. V dropped 0 bases and J dropped 5 bases, with 13 bases sitting between them. The CDR3 totals 15 residues. Per the germline V gene, CDR1 is MNHEY and CDR2 is SVGEGT. The CDR3 coding sequence is TGTGCCAGCAGTTACTCGTCCAGGCGAGGGACTGAAGCTTTCTTT. This gives the protein CASSYSSRRGTEAFF.

The chain uses TRBV27 and TRBJ2-3, with TRBD1 matching over 10 bases. CDR3 size: 19 residues. Germline CDR1 reads MNHEY; CDR2 reads SMNVEV (reference sequence). V was pared by 2 bases and J by 1 base, with 12 bases of the junction left unmatched. CDR3 sequence (DNA): TGTGCCAGCAGTTTAGGAGGTTCGGGACAGGGGTACCGCACAGATACGCAGTATTTT. Protein sequence: CASSLGGSGQGYRTDTQYF.

The genes are TRBV5-1 and TRBJ1-1; a possible D gene is TRBD1 (5 bases). The CDR3 loop spans 12 amino acids. Germline V gene sequence: CDR1 SGHRS, CDR2 YFSETQ. V lost 5 bases and J 7 bases, leaving 12 bases between the germline ends. The CDR3 DNA reads as TGCGCCAGCAGTATGACAGTAGATGAAGCTTTCTTT. Amino acids: CASSMTVDEAFF.

V gene TRBV5-1 combines with J gene TRBJ2-3, with D possibly matching TRBD2 (5 bases). Germline loops: CDR1 SGHRS, CDR2 YFSETQ. This CDR3 is 15 amino acids long. Trimming pared 5 bases from V and 0 bases from J, leaving 13 bases between. The CDR3 nucleotides are TGCGCCAGCAGGCGATACCGCGGGAGCACAGATACGCAGTATTTT. Its translation: CASRRYRGSTDTQYF.

This chain joins TRBV29-1 and TRBJ2-5; D ambiguous. The V gene lost 7 bases and the J gene lost 4 bases, with 16 bases spanning the gap. CDR3 length: 13 residues. CDR1 is SQVTM, CDR2 ANQGSEA, per germline. In DNA form, the CDR3 reads TGCAGCGGAGATCTCGAGGTCGGAGAGACCCAGTACTTC. Its translation is CSGDLEVGETQYF.

The chain is built from TRBV7-3 and TRBJ2-1; possible D gene TRBD2, 6 bases. Germline CDR1 SGHTA, CDR2 FQGTGA. V dropped 4 bases and J dropped 0 bases, with 19 bases sitting between them. The CDR3 is made up of 18 amino acids. The CDR3 DNA reads TGTGCCAGCAGCTCCCGTCTAGCGCGATCAAGCTCCTACAATGAGCAGTTCTTC. It codes for CASSSRLARSSSYNEQFF. Together with reference TRBV7-3 and TRBJ2-1, the CDR3 gives the full variable domain: GAGVSQTPSNKVTEKGKYVELRCDPISGHTALYWYRQSLGQGPEFLIYFQGTGAADDSGLPNDRFFAVRPEGSVSTLKIQRTERGDSAVYLCASSSRLARSSSYNEQFFGPGTRLTVL.

The CDR3 sequence: CASSYSRTGSEQYF. As DNA, the CDR3 is TGTGCCAGCAGTTACTCGAGGACAGGGTCCGAGCAGTACTTC. The V and J genes are TRBV6-5 and TRBJ2-7, with 8 nucleotides matching TRBD1. J was trimmed by 6 bases and V by 0 bases; bases with no gene match: 4. This CDR3 region has 14 residues. Germline CDR1 and CDR2: MNHEY and SVGAGI.